These 21 T cell receptor beta chains were all obtained from the same sample, sequenced in a study of beta chain features in type 1 diabetes. Investigators reverse transcribed all isolated RNA, so they sequenced expressed TCRB transcripts. Only in-frame clones appear in the TCRdb table, and some are missing; sequencing was by immunoSEQ multiplex PCR. This sample has about 250,000 clones, with less than 15% found just once. The sequenced material came from naive CD4+ T cells from blood. These receptors came from a woman in her forties in good health.

This clone was seen more than once but under ten times. A read error may account for a junction end that differs from germline. The rearrangement links TRBV5-1 to TRBJ1-1, with 9 positions matching TRBD1. The CDR3 consists of 15 residues. Germline values: CDR1 SGHRS, CDR2 YFSETQ. The CDR3 DNA follows: TGCGCCAGCAGTTTGGGGGACAGGGTTGTGTCTGAAGCTTTCTTT. Translation gives CASSLGDRVVSEAFF.

This clone was counted between two and nine times. The rearrangement uses TRBV7-2 and TRBJ1-1; the D is unclear. Germline CDR1 reads SGHTA; CDR2 reads FQGNSA. The CDR3 loop spans 13 amino acids. Between the trimmed V and J ends, which lost 4 bases and 6 bases, there was a span of 12 bases. In nucleotides, the CDR3 is TGTGCCAGCAGCTCGAGAGACGGGTCTGAAGCTTTCTTT. The encoded protein is CASSSRDGSEAFF.

This clone was counted between two and nine times. J is TRBJ2-7 and V is TRBV4-2; maybe TRBD1 (6 bases). The germline gives CDR1 LGHNA, CDR2 YNFKEQ. This CDR3 region has 16 residues. The V end lost 0 bases, the J end lost 7 bases, and 19 bases lay between the germline ends. CDR3 residues: CASSQDRQGWLREQYF. CDR3 sequence (DNA): TGTGCCAGCAGCCAAGATAGGCAGGGGTGGCTGCGGGAGCAGTACTTC.

In this sample, this clone turned up a few times. The J gene is TRBJ2-7, the V gene TRBV10-3; tentative D call: TRBD2 (6 bases). CDR1 is ENHRY, CDR2 SYGVKD, per germline. Between the trimmed V and J ends, which lost 0 bases and 0 bases, there was a span of 9 bases. CDR3 length equals 15 residues. The CDR3 sequence: CAISESEGSSYEQYF. CDR3 nucleotides: TGTGCCATCAGTGAGTCGGAGGGGAGCTCCTACGAGCAGTACTTC.

There are a few counts of this clone. The chain employs TRBV18 and TRBJ2-5; D is uncertain. Germline V gives CDR1 KGHSH, CDR2 LQKENI. This CDR3 is 15 amino acids long. Trimming took off 6 bases at V and 5 bases at J, with 19 bases between the two ends. Written as DNA, the CDR3 is TGTGCCAGCTCGCTCGGTGGTAGCATGCGGGAGACCCAGTACTTC. It is translated as CASSLGGSMRETQYF.

The chain carries TRBV5-4 and TRBJ2-5; 9 bases agree with TRBD1. Unmatched junction bases numbered 6, after V lost 4 bases and J lost 5 bases. The CDR3 is 14 residues long. The germline V gene has CDR1 SGHNT and CDR2 YYREEE (reference sequence). In DNA form, the CDR3 reads TGTGCCAGCAGCACCCCGACAGGGGGGGAGACCCAGTACTTC. Protein product: CASSTPTGGETQYF.

This clone was found a few times. The chain combines TRBV2 with TRBJ2-5, with 7 bases aligning to TRBD2. J gave up 5 bases and V 6 bases, and 12 bases lay outside the gene matches. The CDR3 extends over 15 amino acids. Germline V lookup: CDR1 SNHLY, CDR2 FYNNEI. CDR3 bases: TGTGCCAGCAGCCCCTTGGGGGGGAAGAGGGAGACCCAGTACTTC. This sequence encodes CASSPLGGKRETQYF. Full variable domain (rest looked up from reference TRBV2 and TRBJ2-5): EPEVTQTPSHQVTQMGQEVILRCVPISNHLYFYWYRQILGQKVEFLVSFYNNEISEKSEIFDDQFSVERPDGSNFTLKIRSTKLEDSAMYFCASSPLGGKRETQYFGPGTRLLVL.

This clone showed up just a few times. This chain uses TRBV5-1 with TRBJ2-3; D is uncertain. Germline V CDR1 and CDR2: SGHRS, YFSETQ. The CDR3 consists of 13 residues. V was trimmed by 3 bases and J by 6 bases, leaving 11 bases between them. For the CDR3, the DNA is TGCGCCAGCAGCTCCCTCACCGGGGATACGCAGTATTTT. This codes for CASSSLTGDTQYF.

In its sample, this clone was seen a few times. V gene TRBV6-6 combines with J gene TRBJ1-6; 7 bases agree with TRBD1. Losses at the gene ends were 5 bases for V and 7 bases for J; bases not matched to a gene: 8. The CDR3 has 15 residues. Looked up from germline, CDR1 is MNHNY and CDR2 is SVGAGI (reference sequence). This CDR3 is CASSISPGGNSPLHF. The CDR3 DNA reads as TGTGCCAGCAGTATTTCGCCAGGGGGAAATTCACCCCTCCACTTT.

This chain links TRBV11-2 with TRBJ2-7; 9 bases are a match to TRBD1. The V segment lost 5 bases and the J segment 2 bases; nucleotides outside the gene matches: 4. CDR1 SGHAT and CDR2 FQNNGV come from the germline V gene. The CDR3 has 14 amino acids. The chain's CDR3 is CASSVRDRAYEQYF. For the CDR3, the DNA is TGTGCCAGCAGCGTACGGGACAGGGCCTACGAGCAGTACTTC.

CDR3 coding DNA: TGTGCCAGTAGTATAGAGGGACAGCCTTACAATGAGCAGTTCTTC. Protein: CASSIEGQPYNEQFF. This chain links TRBV19 with TRBJ2-1; 7 bases agree with TRBD1. The CDR3 consists of 15 residues. Trimming took 0 bases from V and 4 from J; bases not matched to a gene: 3. Looked up from germline, CDR1 is LNHDA and CDR2 is SQIVND (reference sequence).

The CDR3 nucleotides read TGTGCCAGCAGTGGGACAGGAAAGGACGAGCAGTACTTC. Translated: CASSGTGKDEQYF. The rearrangement links TRBV2 to TRBJ2-7, with 7 bases matching TRBD1. This CDR3 has 13 amino acids. Looked up from germline, CDR1 is SNHLY and CDR2 is FYNNEI. V was pared by 4 bases and J by 5 bases, with 5 bases of the junction left unmatched.

The J gene is TRBJ2-7, the V gene TRBV6-1, with a weak D call TRBD1 (6 bases). The V and J ends lost 5 bases and 11 bases respectively, with 22 bases between them. The CDR3 extends over 14 amino acids. Germline V gene sequence: CDR1 MNHNS, CDR2 SASEGT. This CDR3 is CASSTPNREGVEYF. The CDR3 region has the DNA TGTGCCAGCAGTACCCCGAACAGGGAAGGAGTTGAGTACTTC.

This clone appeared a few times. V and J are TRBV5-4 and TRBJ1-4; 7 bases line up with TRBD1. The V gene end was trimmed by 4 bases and the J gene end by 0 bases; junction bases not matched to a gene: 3. This CDR3 is 15 amino acids long. Germline assignment: CDR1 SGHNT and CDR2 YYREEE (reference sequence). CDR3 nucleotides: TGTGCCAGCAGCCCCGGGACAGCAACTAATGAAAAACTGTTTTTT. It encodes CASSPGTATNEKLFF.

The chain recombines TRBV7-2 with TRBJ1-1; 7 bases map to TRBD1. Germline CDR1 is SGHTA and CDR2 is FQGNSA. This CDR3 has 15 amino acids. The J segment lost 1 base and the V segment lost 1 base, leaving 3 bases of the junction unmatched. In nucleotides, the CDR3 is TGTGCCAGCAGCTTAGTCGCAGGGGGGAACACTGAAGCTTTCTTT. As protein: CASSLVAGGNTEAFF.

The rearrangement links TRBV18 to TRBJ1-3; TRBD1 matches 9 bases. V dropped 3 bases and J dropped 5; count of bases not matched to a gene: 5. Germline V gene lookup returns CDR1 KGHSH and CDR2 LQKENI. This CDR3 spans 15 amino acids. Here the CDR3 reads CASSPGQGSRNTIYF. Here the CDR3 DNA reads TGTGCCAGCTCACCGGGACAGGGAAGCCGAAACACCATATATTTT.

The V and J genes are TRBV11-2 and TRBJ2-2, with TRBD1 identical over 7 bases. Trimming at V came to 3 bases and at J to 1 base, leaving 8 bases not matched to a gene. Germline V lookup: CDR1 SGHAT, CDR2 FQNNGV. This CDR3 is built from 17 residues. The CDR3 nucleotides are TGTGCCAGCAGCTTCTTACGATACAGGGGGAACACCGGGGAGCTGTTTTTT. This codes for CASSFLRYRGNTGELFF.

A few counts support this clone. The chain uses TRBV13 and TRBJ1-1, with TRBD1 matching 9 bases. The V gene end was trimmed by 5 bases and the J gene end by 3 bases; junction bases not matched to a gene: 7. Germline assignment: CDR1 PRHDT and CDR2 FYEKMQ (reference sequence). The CDR3 runs 15 residues. The CDR3 reads CASSLLGQGDTEAFF. The CDR3 DNA reads as TGTGCCAGCAGCCTATTGGGACAGGGAGACACTGAAGCTTTCTTT.

This clone has just a few counts. The chain recombines TRBV6-5 with TRBJ1-5; D possibly corresponds to TRBD1 (5 bases). The V gene's germline CDR1 is MNHEY and CDR2 SVGAGI. The ends were cut back, 4 bases at V and 6 bases at J, with 16 bases in the middle. The CDR3 is 15 amino acids. The CDR3 DNA reads TGTGCCAGCAGTTCGACAGTTGCCCTCGGTCAGCCCCAGCATTTT. Protein: CASSSTVALGQPQHF.

This clone was seen more than once but under ten times. V is TRBV7-6 and J is TRBJ1-2; D gene ambiguous. The CDR3 loop spans 17 amino acids. The V gene lost 3 bases and the J gene lost 2 bases, with 19 bases spanning the gap. Germline V gene lookup returns CDR1 SGHVS and CDR2 FNYEAQ. The CDR3 DNA reads TGTGCCAGCAGCTTCTCGCCTATACTGGCGGAGAACTATGGCTACACCTTC. Translation gives CASSFSPILAENYGYTF.

This clone was counted between two and nine times. V is TRBV7-2 and J is TRBJ2-1; the match to TRBD2 covers 9 bases. The germline CDR1 and CDR2 sequences are SGHTA and FQGNSA. This CDR3 has 16 residues. J gave up 4 bases and V 6 bases, and 10 bases lay outside the gene matches. CDR3 nucleotides: TGTGCCAGCAGATCTGGCGGGGGGGCCGGGTACAATGAGCAGTTCTTC. Translation gives CASRSGGGAGYNEQFF.